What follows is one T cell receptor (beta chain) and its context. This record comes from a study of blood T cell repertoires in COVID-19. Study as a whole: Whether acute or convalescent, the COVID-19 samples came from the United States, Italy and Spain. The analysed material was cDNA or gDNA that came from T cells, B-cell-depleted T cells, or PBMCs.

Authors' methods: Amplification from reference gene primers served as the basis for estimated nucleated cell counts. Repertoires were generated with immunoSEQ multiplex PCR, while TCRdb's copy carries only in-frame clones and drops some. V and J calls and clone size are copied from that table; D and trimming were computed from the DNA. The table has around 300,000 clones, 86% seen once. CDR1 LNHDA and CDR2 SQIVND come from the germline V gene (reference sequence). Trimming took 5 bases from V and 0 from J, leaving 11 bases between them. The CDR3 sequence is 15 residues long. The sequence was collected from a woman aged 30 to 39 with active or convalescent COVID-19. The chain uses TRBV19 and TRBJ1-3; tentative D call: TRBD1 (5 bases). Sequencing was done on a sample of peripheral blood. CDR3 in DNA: TGTGCCAGTAGTTCCCGACAGCTCTCTGGAAACACCATATATTTT. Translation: CASSSRQLSGNTIYF.